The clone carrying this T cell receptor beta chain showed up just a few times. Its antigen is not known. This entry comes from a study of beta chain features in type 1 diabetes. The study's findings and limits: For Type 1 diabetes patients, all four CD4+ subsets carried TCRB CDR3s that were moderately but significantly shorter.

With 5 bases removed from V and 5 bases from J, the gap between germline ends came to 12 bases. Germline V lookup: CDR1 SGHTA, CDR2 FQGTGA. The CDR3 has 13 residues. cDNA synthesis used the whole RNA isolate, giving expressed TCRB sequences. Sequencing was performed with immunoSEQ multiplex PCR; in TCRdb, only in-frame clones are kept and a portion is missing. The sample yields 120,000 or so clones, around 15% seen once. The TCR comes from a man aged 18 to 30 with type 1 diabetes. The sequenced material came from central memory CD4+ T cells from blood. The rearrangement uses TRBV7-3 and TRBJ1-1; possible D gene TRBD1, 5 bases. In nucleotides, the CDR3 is TGTGCCAGCAGCCCCGGGGCGAGAACTGAAGCTTTCTTT. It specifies CASSPGARTEAFF.